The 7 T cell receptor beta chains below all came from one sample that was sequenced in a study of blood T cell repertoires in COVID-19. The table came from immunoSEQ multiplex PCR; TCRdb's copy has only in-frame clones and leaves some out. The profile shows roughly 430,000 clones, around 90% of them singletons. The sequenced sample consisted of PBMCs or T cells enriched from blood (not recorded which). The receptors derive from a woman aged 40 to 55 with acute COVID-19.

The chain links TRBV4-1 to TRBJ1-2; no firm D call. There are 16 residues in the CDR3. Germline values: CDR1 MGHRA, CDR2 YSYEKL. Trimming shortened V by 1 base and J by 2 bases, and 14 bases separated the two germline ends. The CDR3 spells CASSQGVMRGNYGYTF. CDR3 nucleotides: TGCGCCAGCAGCCAAGGAGTAATGCGAGGAAACTATGGCTACACCTTC.

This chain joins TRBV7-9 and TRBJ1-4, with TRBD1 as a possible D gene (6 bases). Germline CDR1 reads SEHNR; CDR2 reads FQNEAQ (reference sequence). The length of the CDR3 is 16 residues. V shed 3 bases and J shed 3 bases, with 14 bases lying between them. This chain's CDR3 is CASSLIGGRANEKLFF. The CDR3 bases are TGTGCCAGCAGCTTGATCGGGGGGCGCGCTAATGAAAAACTGTTTTTT. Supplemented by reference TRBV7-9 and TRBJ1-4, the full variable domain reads DTGVSQNPRHKITKRGQNVTFRCDPISEHNRLYWYRQTLGQGPEFLTYFQNEAQLEKSRLLSDRFSAERPKGSFSTLEIQRTEQGDSAMYLCASSLIGGRANEKLFFGSGTQLSVL.

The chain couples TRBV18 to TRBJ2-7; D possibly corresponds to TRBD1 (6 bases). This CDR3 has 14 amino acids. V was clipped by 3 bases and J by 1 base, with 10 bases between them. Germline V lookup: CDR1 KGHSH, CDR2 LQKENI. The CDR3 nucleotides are TGTGCCAGCTCACCGCGGACAGCGTCCTACGAGCAGTACTTC. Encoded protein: CASSPRTASYEQYF.

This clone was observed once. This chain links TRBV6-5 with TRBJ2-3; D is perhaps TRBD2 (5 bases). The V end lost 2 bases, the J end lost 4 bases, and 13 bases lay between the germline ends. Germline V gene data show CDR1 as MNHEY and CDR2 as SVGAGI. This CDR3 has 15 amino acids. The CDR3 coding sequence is TGTGCCAGCAGTTACCGGGGAATGCCCTCAGATACGCAGTATTTT. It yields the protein CASSYRGMPSDTQYF.

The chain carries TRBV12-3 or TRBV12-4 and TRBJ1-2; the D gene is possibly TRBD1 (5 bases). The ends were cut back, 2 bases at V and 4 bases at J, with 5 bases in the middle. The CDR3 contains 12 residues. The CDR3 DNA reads TGTGCCAGCAGTTTAAGGGGCTATGGCTACACCTTC. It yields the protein CASSLRGYGYTF.

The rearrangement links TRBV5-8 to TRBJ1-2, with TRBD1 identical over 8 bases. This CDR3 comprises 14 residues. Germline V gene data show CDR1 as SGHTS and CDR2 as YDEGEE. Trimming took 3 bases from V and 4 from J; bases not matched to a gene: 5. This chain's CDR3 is CASSSDRAFYGYTF. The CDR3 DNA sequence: TGTGCCAGCAGCTCGGACAGGGCTTTCTATGGCTACACCTTC.

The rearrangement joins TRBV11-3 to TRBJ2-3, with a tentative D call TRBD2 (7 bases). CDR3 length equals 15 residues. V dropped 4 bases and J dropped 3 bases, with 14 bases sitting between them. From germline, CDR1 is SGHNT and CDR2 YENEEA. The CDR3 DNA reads TGTGCCAGCAGCTCCAGAGGGGGGGATACAGATACGCAGTATTTT. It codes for CASSSRGGDTDTQYF.